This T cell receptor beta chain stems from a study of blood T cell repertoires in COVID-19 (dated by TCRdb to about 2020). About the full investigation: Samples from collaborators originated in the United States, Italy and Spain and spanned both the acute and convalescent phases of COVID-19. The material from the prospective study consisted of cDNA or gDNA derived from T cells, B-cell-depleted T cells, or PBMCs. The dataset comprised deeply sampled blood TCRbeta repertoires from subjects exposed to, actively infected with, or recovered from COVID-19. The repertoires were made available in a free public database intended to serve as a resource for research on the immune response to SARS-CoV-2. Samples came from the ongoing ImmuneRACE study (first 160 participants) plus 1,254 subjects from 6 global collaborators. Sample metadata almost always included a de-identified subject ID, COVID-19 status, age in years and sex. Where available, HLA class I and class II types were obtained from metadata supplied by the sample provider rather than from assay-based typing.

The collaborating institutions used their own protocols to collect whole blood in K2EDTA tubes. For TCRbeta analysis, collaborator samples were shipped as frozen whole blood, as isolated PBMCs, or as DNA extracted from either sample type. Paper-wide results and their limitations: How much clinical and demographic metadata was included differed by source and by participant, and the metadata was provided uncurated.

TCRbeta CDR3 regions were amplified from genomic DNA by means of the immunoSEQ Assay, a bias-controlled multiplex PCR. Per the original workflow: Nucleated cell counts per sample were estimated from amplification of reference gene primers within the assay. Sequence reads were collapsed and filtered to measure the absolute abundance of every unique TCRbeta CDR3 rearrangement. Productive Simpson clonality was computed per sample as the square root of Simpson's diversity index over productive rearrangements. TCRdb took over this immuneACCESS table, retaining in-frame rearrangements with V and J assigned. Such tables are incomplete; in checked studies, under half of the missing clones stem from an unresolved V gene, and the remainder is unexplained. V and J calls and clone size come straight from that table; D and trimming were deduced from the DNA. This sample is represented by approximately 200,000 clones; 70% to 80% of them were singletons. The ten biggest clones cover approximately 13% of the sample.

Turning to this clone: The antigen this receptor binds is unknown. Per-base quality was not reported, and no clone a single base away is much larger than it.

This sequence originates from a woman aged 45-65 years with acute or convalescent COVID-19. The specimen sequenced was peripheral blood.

The CDR3 amino acid sequence is: CASSFPGQGLNGYTF. At the DNA level, the sequence is TGTGCCAGCAGCTTTCCGGGACAGGGTTTAAATGGCTACACCTTC. The rearrangement combines TRBV5-6 with TRBJ1-2; TRBD1 lines up with 9 middle nucleotides. The CDR3 spans 15 residues, from the cysteine through the phenylalanine. Only the CDR3 DNA stays, 45 bases, in frame from base 1. Germline trimming: 2 bases from V, 6 bases from J; junction bases outside gene matches: 8. CDR1 and CDR2, per the germline V gene, are SGHDT and YYEEEE.